One sample yielded the 12 T cell receptor beta chains listed below, sequenced in a study of T cells in Graves' hyperthyroidism and ophthalmopathy. Regions amplified from RNA transcripts were the TCR beta CDR3 regions. Carried out on the TCR CDR3, a first-round RT-PCR used the HTBI primer set. TCRdb fed the multiplex PCR reads into MiXCR, producing one record per CDR3 protein. The data hold nearly 600,000 distinct CDR3 sequences, with about 15% observed a single time. Sequenced sample: blood. These receptors all come from a woman aged 25 to 45 with Graves' hyperthyroidism that later progressed to Graves' ophthalmopathy.

This clonotype occurred a few times. The chain carries TRBV20-1 and TRBJ2-7, with TRBD1 matching over 11 bases. Trimming at V came to 6 bases and at J to 5 bases, leaving 12 bases not matched to a gene. Per germline, CDR1 DFQATT and CDR2 SNEGSKA (reference sequence). The CDR3 covers 15 residues. The CDR3 reads CSAVRDRGYFNEQYF. In DNA, the CDR3 is TGCAGTGCAGTCCGGGACAGGGGGTATTTCAACGAGCAGTACTTC.

This clonotype has a count of ten or more. This rearrangement joins TRBV27 to TRBJ2-1; no firm D call. Germline V lookup: CDR1 MNHEY, CDR2 SMNVEV (reference sequence). The CDR3 length is 13 residues. V was shortened by 3 bases and J by 9 bases, with 12 bases between the two germline ends. This chain's CDR3 is CASSFGSASEQFF. CDR3 bases: TGTGCCAGCAGTTTCGGAAGCGCAAGTGAGCAGTTCTTC.

The rearrangement joins TRBV2 to TRBJ2-1, with 11 bases fitting TRBD2. This CDR3 is 17 amino acids long. Per the germline V gene, CDR1 is SNHLY and CDR2 is FYNNEI. V shed 0 bases and J 2 bases; nucleotides not matched to a gene: 3. The CDR3 DNA follows: TGTGCCAGCAGTGAAGCGGGGGGACTAGCGGCCTACAATGAGCAGTTCTTC. As protein: CASSEAGGLAAYNEQFF. Drawing the rest from reference TRBV2 and TRBJ2-1, the complete variable domain is EPEVTQTPSHQVTQMGQEVILRCVPISNHLYFYWYRQILGQKVEFLVSFYNNEISEKSEIFDDQFSVERPDGSNFTLKIRSTKLEDSAMYFCASSEAGGLAAYNEQFFGPGTRLTVL.

The table lists this clonotype with many counts. The chain links TRBV7-6 to TRBJ1-2, with D possibly TRBD1 on 6 matching bases. Per the germline V gene, CDR1 is SGHVS and CDR2 is FNYEAQ. V was trimmed by 5 bases and J by 8 bases, leaving 15 bases between them. The CDR3 sequence is 13 residues long. The CDR3, as DNA: TGTGCCAGCAGCCTCGACAGGTTCGACGGCTACACCTTC. It encodes CASSLDRFDGYTF.

This clonotype has ten or more counts. The chain couples TRBV12-3 or TRBV12-4 to TRBJ1-6; D call uncertain. CDR3 length: 14 amino acids. Trimming left V 6 bases short and J 7 bases short, with 13 bases between. CDR3 loop: CASSPRFSNSPLHF. For the CDR3, the DNA is TGTGCCAGCAGCCCCAGGTTTTCCAATTCACCCCTCCACTTT.

This clonotype was detected a few times. Possible read error: a much larger clone is one base away. The rearrangement links TRBV7-8 to TRBJ1-1; D may be TRBD1 (5 bases). Germline V lookup: CDR1 SGHVS, CDR2 FQNEAQ. This CDR3 is 15 amino acids long. The CDR3 DNA reads as TGTGCCAGCAGCTTGGACGGGACGGTGGGCACTGAAACTTTCTTT. This encodes CASSLDGTVGTETFF.

This clonotype has a handful of counts. The chain employs TRBV18 and TRBJ1-5; D not resolved. Germline loops: CDR1 KGHSH, CDR2 LQKENI. Trimming took off 6 bases at V and 1 base at J, with 19 bases between the two ends. The CDR3 loop spans 17 amino acids. The CDR3 here is CASSPNPPGLSNQPQHF. As DNA, the CDR3 is TGTGCCAGCTCCCCTAACCCGCCAGGTTTAAGCAATCAGCCCCAGCATTTT.

This clonotype has just a few counts. The V gene is TRBV6-1, the J gene TRBJ2-1; D may be TRBD1 (5 bases). Between the trimmed V and J ends, which lost 4 bases and 9 bases, there was a span of 16 bases. CDR1 is MNHNS, CDR2 SASEGT, per germline. The CDR3 contains 14 residues. The CDR3 spells CASSGNSDSREQFF. In nucleotides, the CDR3 is TGTGCCAGCAGTGGGAACTCCGACAGTCGTGAGCAGTTCTTC.

The J gene is TRBJ1-2, the V gene TRBV30, with no clear D. This CDR3 spans 15 amino acids. V was pared by 0 bases and J by 8 bases, with 19 bases between. Germline V lookup: CDR1 GTSNPN, CDR2 SVGIG (reference sequence). This CDR3 reads CAWSVGREIVRGYTF. Here the CDR3 DNA reads TGTGCCTGGAGTGTAGGGCGGGAGATCGTTAGAGGCTACACCTTC.

There are a few counts of this clonotype. The chain combines TRBV3-1 with TRBJ2-2; D is perhaps TRBD1 (5 bases). Trimming removed 8 bases at V and 9 bases at J, with 13 bases between. This CDR3 has 12 residues. The germline gives CDR1 LGHDT, CDR2 YNNKEL (reference sequence). In DNA, the CDR3 is TGTGCCAGCGGTAGGGGAAACTGGGAGCTGTTTTTT. Translated: CASGRGNWELFF. The variable domain in full, with the rest retrieved from reference TRBV3-1 and TRBJ2-2, is DTAVSQTPKYLVTQMGNDKSIKCEQNLGHDTMYWYKQDSKKFLKIMFSYNNKELIINETVPNRFSPKSPDKAHLNLHINSLELGDSAVYFCASGRGNWELFFGEGSRLTVL.

This clonotype was seen many times. The chain has TRBV5-5 and TRBJ2-7; unclear D gene. Between the trimmed V and J ends, which lost 2 bases and 4 bases, there was a span of 10 bases. The CDR3 length is 13 residues. CDR1 SGHKS and CDR2 YYEKEE come from the germline V gene (reference sequence). The CDR3 sequence: CASSFGQEYEQYF. CDR3 DNA sequence: TGTGCCAGCAGCTTTGGGCAGGAGTACGAGCAGTACTTC.

This clonotype appeared many times. V and J are TRBV30 and TRBJ1-3; no firm D call. V gave up 0 bases and J gave up 7 bases, with 4 bases separating them. Germline lookup yields CDR1 GTSNPN and CDR2 SVGIG (reference sequence). This CDR3 has 11 amino acids. The CDR3 DNA follows: TGTGCCTGGAGTGTAGGGAACACCATATATTTT. Translation gives CAWSVGNTIYF.